This T cell receptor (beta chain) is from a study of blood T cells in healthy people across ages. Together with a sample-barcoded 5' primer, a J-beta primer mix was included in a second PCR lasting roughly 6 to 12 cycles. TCRdb ran MiXCR on the 5' RACE reads and lists one entry per CDR3 protein. The sample shows some 760,000 distinct CDR3 sequences, roughly 25% of them seen only once. This clonotype has a handful of counts. This CDR3 is 15 amino acids long. V gave up 3 bases and J gave up 0 bases, with 13 bases separating them. Looked up from germline, CDR1 is SGDLS and CDR2 is YYNGEE. This sample also appeared in a second study, on T cells of mothers and their children.

Sequenced sample: blood. The TCR was taken from a boy between 10 and 17 years old in good health. The chain links TRBV9 to TRBJ2-7; tentative D call: TRBD2 (6 bases). The CDR3 sequence is CASSAHSSDSYEQYF. The CDR3 DNA follows: TGTGCCAGCAGCGCTCACTCTAGCGACTCCTACGAGCAGTACTTC.